This TCR beta chain was identified during a study of identical twins. TCRdb processed the 5' RACE reads anew with MiXCR; each CDR3 protein has one entry. Of 500,000 to 650,000 distinct CDR3 sequences in the sample, about 7.1% are singletons; the top ten hold less than 2%. The CDR3 is made up of 17 amino acids. Per germline, CDR1 ENHRY and CDR2 SYGVKD. Trimming pared 6 bases from V and 2 bases from J, leaving 19 bases between. This clonotype was seen repeatedly, ten times or more. The same sample was also studied in work on yellow fever vaccine responses in identical twins.

J is TRBJ2-2 and V is TRBV10-3; a possible D gene is TRBD2 (6 bases). The sequence was collected from a woman aged 18-29 years in good health. The sample taken for sequencing was PBMCs. The CDR3 nucleotides are TGTGCCATCAGCCCCGAGGGACTTTCCTACAACACCGGGGAGCTGTTTTTT. Protein sequence: CAISPEGLSYNTGELFF.